This is a list of T cell receptor beta chains from one sample in a study of STAT5B mutations in CD4+ large granular lymphocyte leukemia. TCRdb's copy holds only in-frame clones and misses some; the assay was immunoSEQ multiplex PCR. The sample lists roughly 30,000 clones, about 70% seen once, with roughly 2% in the top ten. Sequencing was done on a sample of CD4+ T cells from blood buffy coats. The receptors were sampled from a human donor in good health. The CDR3 runs from the conserved cysteine through the conserved F or W. D genes are given only for firm matches. Rows may omit the clone size; those that give it use once, few, many or a size class.

J gene | V gene | D gene | clone size | CDR3 protein | CDR3 DNA
TRBJ2-7 | TRBV7-7 | - | once | CASGQGGLSYEQYF | TGTGCTAGCGGTCAGGGGGGCCTGTCCTACGAGCAGTACTTC
TRBJ2-1 | TRBV20-1 | - | few | CSAGWGSEQFF | TGCAGTGCTGGTTGGGGGTCTGAGCAGTTCTTC
TRBJ1-1 | TRBV6-6 | - | few | CASITGVNTEAFF | TGTGCCAGCATCACGGGGGTGAACACTGAAGCTTTCTTT
TRBJ1-2 | TRBV7-9 | - | - | CASSTATAYGYTF | TGTGCCAGCAGCACCGCGACAGCCTATGGCTACACCTTC
TRBJ1-2 | TRBV6-5 | - | - | CASSYRGRDGYTF | TGTGCCAGCAGTTACAGGGGAAGAGATGGCTACACCTTC
TRBJ2-5 | TRBV9 | - | - | CASSPPLGNQETQYF | TGTGCCAGCAGCCCACCACTTGGCAACCAAGAGACCCAGTACTTC
TRBJ1-1 | TRBV29-1 | TRBD1 | few | CSVVRDREWEEAFF | TGCAGCGTTGTCCGGGACAGAGAGTGGGAAGAAGCTTTCTTT
TRBJ1-1 | TRBV4-3 | TRBD1 | - | CASSQAGGNTEAFF | TGCGCCAGCAGCCAAGCAGGGGGGAACACTGAAGCTTTCTTT
TRBJ2-1 | TRBV9 | TRBD2 | - | CASSVMGGNYNEQFF | TGTGCCAGCAGCGTCATGGGAGGGAACTACAATGAGCAGTTCTTC
TRBJ2-4 | TRBV6-5 | TRBD1 | - | CASSYSVGQGYNIQYF | TGTGCCAGCAGTTACTCGGTCGGACAGGGTTACAACATTCAGTACTTC
TRBJ2-1 | TRBV9 | TRBD2 | few | CASSSRLAGGNEQFF | TGTGCCAGCAGCTCCCGGCTAGCGGGGGGGAATGAGCAGTTCTTC
TRBJ2-2 | TRBV6-5 | TRBD1 | once | CASSRTGNTGELFF | TGTGCCAGCAGCCGGACAGGGAACACCGGGGAGCTGTTTTTT
TRBJ2-7 | TRBV11-3 | - | - | CASSLEAGSHEQYF | TGTGCCAGCAGCTTAGAAGCAGGGTCCCACGAGCAGTACTTC
TRBJ2-7 | TRBV19 | - | - | CASSISGHKSYEQYF | TGTGCCAGTAGTATCTCGGGACACAAATCCTACGAGCAGTACTTC
TRBJ1-3 | TRBV7-2 | - | - | CASSADWRGNTIYF | TGTGCCAGCAGCGCGGACTGGCGAGGAAACACCATATATTTT
TRBJ1-1 | TRBV5-4 | - | - | CASRLGRMNTEAFF | TGTGCCAGCCGACTGGGCAGGATGAACACTGAAGCTTTCTTT
TRBJ1-1 | TRBV19 | TRBD1 | few | CASDGVRGRGRRTEAFF | TGTGCCAGTGACGGGGTCCGGGGGAGGGGGCGACGCACTGAAGCTTTCTTT
TRBJ2-2 | TRBV7-3 | - | - | CASSTTPQGPGELFF | TGTGCCAGCAGCACGACCCCCCAGGGTCCCGGGGAGCTGTTTTTT
TRBJ1-5 | TRBV6-5 | - | - | CASSYSWQNSNQPQHF | TGTGCCAGCAGTTACTCGTGGCAGAATAGCAATCAGCCCCAGCATTTT
TRBJ2-2 | TRBV5-1 | - | - | CASSLWGTTNTGELFF | TGCGCCAGCAGCTTGTGGGGGACCACGAACACCGGGGAGCTGTTTTTT
TRBJ2-5 | TRBV29-1 | - | - | CSGRLERKETQYF | TGCAGCGGTCGACTAGAGAGAAAAGAGACCCAGTACTTC
TRBJ2-3 | TRBV28 | - | few | CASSPQGISTDTQYF | TGTGCCAGCAGTCCTCAAGGGATTAGCACAGATACGCAGTATTTT
TRBJ1-3 | TRBV19 | - | - | CASSREPQAPSSIYF | TGTGCCAGTAGTCGGGAGCCTCAAGCCCCCTCGTCCATATATTTT
TRBJ1-1 | TRBV28 | - | few | CASTPVGQNTEAFF | TGTGCCAGCACCCCGGTAGGGCAGAACACTGAAGCTTTCTTT
TRBJ2-3 | TRBV7-3 | - | - | CASSPGVNLVTDTQYF | TGTGCCAGCAGCCCGGGGGTCAATCTCGTTACAGATACGCAGTATTTT
TRBJ1-5 | TRBV19 | TRBD1 | few | CASRIAGGINQPQHF | TGTGCCAGTAGGATAGCAGGGGGCATCAATCAGCCCCAGCATTTT